The T cell receptor (beta chain) described here comes from a study of Graves' ophthalmopathy and Graves' hyperthyroidism. The overall study: Before any treatment was given, at initial diagnosis, peripheral blood was collected. Findings and limits, study-wide: Using 13 signatures, a model distinguished ophthalmopathy from stable hyperthyroidism, reaching around 90% sensitivity and 81.08% specificity.

Regarding this clonotype: Its antigen is unidentified.

Moderate-to-severe activity, with CAS ≥3, NOSPECS ≥4 and duration under 3 months, characterized the donors with ophthalmopathy. CDR3 regions of TCR beta were amplified from RNA transcripts. First-round RT-PCR with HTBI primers preceded a second-round multiplex PCR. TCRdb reanalysed the multiplex PCR reads using MiXCR and keeps one entry per CDR3 protein. Of 200,000 to 300,000 distinct CDR3 sequences detected, 45% appear once; the ten largest clones hold around 47%. Germline CDR1 and CDR2: SGHAT and FQDESV (reference sequence). The CDR3 extends over 17 amino acids. Trimming left V 5 bases short and J 0 bases short, with 19 bases between.

The sequencing sample was made of peripheral blood. This sequence originates from an adult man with Graves' ophthalmopathy. V and J are TRBV11-1 and TRBJ1-1, with D possibly TRBD1 on 6 matching bases. This CDR3 reads CASSQGTGLAMNTEAFF. The CDR3 nucleotides read TGTGCCAGCAGCCAGGGGACGGGACTCGCTATGAACACTGAAGCTTTCTTT. The full variable domain, its missing parts supplied by reference TRBV11-1 and TRBJ1-1, is EAEVAQSPRYKITEKSQAVAFWCDPISGHATLYWYRQILGQGPELLVQFQDESVVDDSQLPKDRFSAERLKGVDSTLKIQPAELGDSAMYLCASSQGTGLAMNTEAFFGQGTRLTVV.